This is a list of T cell receptor beta chains from one sample in a study of T cell responses to AZD1222 COVID-19 vaccine. Sequencing used immunoSEQ multiplex PCR; TCRdb keeps in-frame clones, though not all of them. The repertoire has 120,000 or so clones, approximately 86% of them found once; the top ten carry 5% to 7%. Source: peripheral blood, taken on day 0 of AZD1222 vaccination. Every receptor here comes from an adult in good health. CDR3s include the opening cysteine and the closing phenylalanine or tryptophan. A D gene is named only where the DNA matches it firmly.

CASKWTSYSNQPQHF TGTGCCAGCAAATGGACCTCCTATAGCAATCAGCCCCAGCATTTT TRBJ1-5 NA TRBV2
CASSRGQEIMNTEAFF TGTGCCAGCAGCCGTGGACAGGAGATCATGAACACTGAAGCTTTCTTT TRBJ1-1 TRBD1 TRBV7-8
CASKTGASYEQYF TGTGCCAGCAAAACGGGGGCCTCTTACGAGCAGTACTTC TRBJ2-7 NA TRBV6-6
CASSLMVNSNQPQHF TGTGCCAGCAGCTTAATGGTCAATAGCAATCAGCCCCAGCATTTT TRBJ1-5 NA TRBV7-2
CASSLLAGGSQETQYF TGTGCCAGCAGCCTACTAGCGGGGGGCTCCCAAGAGACCCAGTACTTC TRBJ2-5 TRBD2 TRBV4-2
CASSLRSSGGTDTQYF TGTGCCAGCTCGCTCCGGAGTAGCGGGGGCACAGATACGCAGTATTTT TRBJ2-3 TRBD2 TRBV18
CASSRGVPLHF TGTGCCAGCAGCCGGGGTGTTCCCCTCCACTTT TRBJ1-6 NA TRBV28
CASGLGDRDYNEQFF TGTGCTAGTGGTTTGGGGGACAGGGACTACAATGAGCAGTTCTTC TRBJ2-1 TRBD1 TRBV12-5
CASGTDSYGYTF TGTGCCAGCGGCACGGACAGCTATGGCTACACCTTC TRBJ1-2 NA TRBV9
CASSWPRAREQYF TGTGCCAGCAGCTGGCCGAGAGCAAGGGAGCAGTACTTC TRBJ2-7 NA TRBV6-2/TRBV6-3
CASSQDSIPWTGSDYEQYF TGTGCCAGCAGCCAAGATTCGATCCCCTGGACAGGGTCGGATTACGAGCAGTACTTC TRBJ2-7 TRBD1 TRBV3-1/TRBV3-2
CASSQDPLPGQGALWEQYF TGCGCCAGCAGCCAAGATCCGCTACCGGGACAGGGGGCTCTCTGGGAGCAGTACTTC TRBJ2-7 TRBD1 TRBV4-1
CASSLATGRDGYTF TGTGCCAGCAGCTTAGCTACAGGGAGAGATGGCTACACCTTC TRBJ1-2 NA TRBV7-2
CASSLQGSSGNTIYF TGTGCCAGCAGCCTGCAGGGGAGCTCTGGAAACACCATATATTTT TRBJ1-3 NA TRBV11-2
CATSRKRVEGGGVVNSPLHF TGTGCCACCAGCAGAAAACGGGTAGAAGGGGGCGGGGTTGTCAATTCACCCCTCCACTTT TRBJ1-6 TRBD1 TRBV15